This passage covers 25 T cell receptor beta chains from one sample sequenced in a study of long-term antiretroviral therapy in people with HIV. At survey level, the immunoSEQ assay was run in its v3.0 version. This table comes from immunoSEQ multiplex PCR, and its TCRdb copy is limited to in-frame clones, with some not included. The table includes fewer than 20,000 clones, more than 70% detected once. Sequencing was performed on unsorted PBMCs, taken at the start of antiretroviral therapy, before treatment. Receptors originate from a woman aged 40 to 50 with HIV.

This chain joins TRBV7-8 and TRBJ2-5; unclear D gene. V was trimmed by 1 base and J by 7 bases, leaving 13 bases between them. This CDR3 is built from 14 residues. CDR1 SGHVS and CDR2 FQNEAQ come from the germline V gene. The CDR3, as DNA: TGTGCCAGCAGCTTAGAAAGTTCGGGCAGGACCCAGTACTTC. Translating it yields CASSLESSGRTQYF.

The chain is built from TRBV30 and TRBJ2-7, with 9 bases lining up with TRBD1. CDR1 GTSNPN and CDR2 SVGIG come from the germline V gene (reference sequence). The CDR3 totals 12 residues. V dropped 5 bases and J dropped 2; count of bases not matched to a gene: 1. DNA for the CDR3: TGTGCCTGGGGACAGGGGACCTACGAGCAGTACTTC. Amino acid sequence: CAWGQGTYEQYF.

This clone was observed once. The rearrangement joins TRBV4-1 to TRBJ2-1; D is unresolved. There are 16 residues in the CDR3. Looked up from germline, CDR1 is MGHRA and CDR2 is YSYEKL. Trimming pared 0 bases from V and 4 bases from J, leaving 13 bases between. The CDR3 DNA sequence: TGCGCCAGCAGCCAAGATCAGGCCTCCCAGTACAATGAGCAGTTCTTC. It yields the protein CASSQDQASQYNEQFF.

This clone was detected only once. The chain is built from TRBV25-1 and TRBJ1-1; D is undetermined. The CDR3 length is 15 residues. Trimming pared 2 bases from V and 3 bases from J, leaving 13 bases between. CDR1 is MGHDK, CDR2 SYGVNS, per germline. DNA for the CDR3: TGTGCCAGCAGTGAAGGTCTTGGCCTTTACACTGAAGCTTTCTTT. It yields the protein CASSEGLGLYTEAFF.

The chain links TRBV6-1 to TRBJ1-5, with a tentative D call TRBD1 (5 bases). V was pared by 0 bases and J by 4 bases, with 10 bases between. This CDR3 comprises 15 residues. The germline CDR1 and CDR2 sequences are MNHNS and SASEGT. CDR3 DNA sequence: TGTGCCAGCAGTGAAGCAGGGGTGGGGAATCAGCCCCAGCATTTT. It yields the protein CASSEAGVGNQPQHF.

Concerning this clone: The sample carries other DNA sequences with the same CDR3. This rearrangement joins TRBV5-8 to TRBJ1-1; D is unclear. Trimming shortened V by 0 bases and J by 5 bases, and 11 bases separated the two germline ends. CDR1 is SGHTS, CDR2 YDEGEE, per germline. The CDR3 loop spans 14 amino acids. Here the CDR3 DNA reads TGTGCCAGCAGCTTGGTTAGAGTTGGGACTGAAGCTTTCTTT. Translated: CASSLVRVGTEAFF.

This clone was found once. The rearrangement links TRBV5-5 to TRBJ1-2; D is possibly TRBD1 (5 bases). From germline, CDR1 is SGHKS and CDR2 YYEKEE (reference sequence). The CDR3 spans 15 residues. Between the trimmed V and J ends, which lost 1 base and 6 bases, there was a span of 16 bases. The chain's CDR3 is CASSLLTGGGNGYTF. The CDR3 region has the DNA TGTGCCAGCAGCTTGCTCACCGGGGGTGGGAATGGCTACACCTTC.

The table lists this clone with a few counts. In DNA, the CDR3 is TGTGCCAGCAGCCCGGGACTAGCGGGATCCTACGAGCAGTACTTC. Its translation is CASSPGLAGSYEQYF. The chain recombines TRBV4-2 with TRBJ2-7; 13 bases map to TRBD2. This CDR3 has 15 amino acids. J lost 1 base, V lost 4 bases, and 1 base had no gene match. Germline V lookup: CDR1 LGHNA, CDR2 YNFKEQ.

The J gene is TRBJ2-1, the V gene TRBV19, with 9 bases matching TRBD1. V gave up 7 bases and J gave up 8 bases; unmatched junction bases: 6. The CDR3 has 13 amino acids. The germline V gene encodes CDR1 LNHDA and CDR2 SQIVND (reference sequence). Here the CDR3 DNA reads TGTGCCAGTATCGGACAGGGGCGGGATGAGCAGTTCTTC. Its translation: CASIGQGRDEQFF.

The chain uses TRBV6-5 and TRBJ2-7; the match to TRBD1 covers 7 bases. The germline CDR1 and CDR2 sequences are MNHEY and SVGAGI. V trimming: 5 bases; J trimming: 5 bases; junction bases outside the gene matches: 9. This CDR3 is 14 amino acids long. The CDR3 DNA reads as TGTGCCAGCAGTGCCTACAGGGGCCGGGACGAGCAGTACTTC. This gives the protein CASSAYRGRDEQYF.

The V and J genes are TRBV19 and TRBJ1-3; 9 bases agree with TRBD1. Unmatched junction bases numbered 2, after V lost 4 bases and J lost 7 bases. Per the germline V gene, CDR1 is LNHDA and CDR2 is SQIVND (reference sequence). This CDR3 spans 13 amino acids. The CDR3 DNA sequence: TGTGCCAGTAGTAAAGGACAGGGGAACACCATATATTTT. This encodes CASSKGQGNTIYF.

Of note for this clone: In the same sample, other DNA sequences code for this CDR3. CDR3 in amino acids: CASSQEPSSGNTIYF. The CDR3, as DNA: TGCGCCAGCAGCCAAGAGCCGTCCTCTGGAAACACCATATATTTT. V is TRBV4-3 and J is TRBJ1-3; D gene ambiguous. The CDR3 is made up of 15 amino acids. V lost 0 bases and J 0 bases, leaving 6 bases between the germline ends. In germline, CDR1 is LGHNA, CDR2 YSLEER.

The rearrangement uses TRBV5-4 and TRBJ2-3; TRBD1 agrees at 7 bases. In germline, CDR1 is SGHNT, CDR2 YYREEE (reference sequence). The CDR3 extends over 16 amino acids. V trimming: 0 bases; J trimming: 2 bases; junction bases outside the gene matches: 6. CDR3 coding DNA: TGTGCCAGCAGCTTGGCGCGGACAGGCAACACAGATACGCAGTATTTT. This sequence encodes CASSLARTGNTDTQYF.

The chain has TRBV2 and TRBJ2-3; 7 nucleotides agree with TRBD2. The V segment lost 7 bases and the J segment 2 bases; nucleotides outside the gene matches: 6. The CDR3 has 14 amino acids. The germline V gene encodes CDR1 SNHLY and CDR2 FYNNEI. The CDR3 here is CASTAGLTTDTQYF. CDR3 nucleotides: TGTGCCAGCACAGCGGGACTAACCACAGATACGCAGTATTTT.

The rearrangement joins TRBV5-6 to TRBJ2-5; D uncertain. Trimming left V 0 bases short and J 2 bases short, with 5 bases between. Germline values: CDR1 SGHDT, CDR2 YYEEEE. The CDR3 length is 13 residues. DNA of the CDR3: TGTGCCAGCAGCTTGGGGGCTCAAGAGACCCAGTACTTC. Translation: CASSLGAQETQYF.

The gene calls are TRBV6-6 and TRBJ2-1; 8 positions agree with TRBD1. Germline loops: CDR1 MNHNY, CDR2 SVGAGI (reference sequence). This CDR3 comprises 14 residues. With 6 bases clipped from V and 4 bases from J, the junction kept 5 bases outside the gene matches. The CDR3 sequence: CASSSGTGYNEQFF. The CDR3 region has the DNA TGTGCCAGCAGCTCCGGGACAGGTTACAATGAGCAGTTCTTC.

The rearrangement links TRBV27 to TRBJ2-5, with D hard to call. Germline CDR1 reads MNHEY; CDR2 reads SMNVEV (reference sequence). V lost 1 base, J lost 2 bases, and 5 bases lay in between. The CDR3 is 13 residues long. CDR3 in amino acids: CASSLYKQETQYF. The CDR3 DNA is TGTGCCAGCAGTTTATACAAGCAAGAGACCCAGTACTTC.

This chain uses TRBV27 with TRBJ1-4; 11 positions agree with TRBD1. This CDR3 has 14 amino acids. Germline trimming cut 6 bases from V and 7 bases from J; bases unmatched to any gene: 4. Germline V CDR1 and CDR2: MNHEY, SMNVEV (reference sequence). CDR3 nucleotide sequence: TGTGCCAGCAGGTGGACAGGGGGCGGTGAAAAACTGTTTTTT. Protein product: CASRWTGGGEKLFF.

V usage is TRBV4-2 and J usage is TRBJ2-6; D gene uncertain. V gave up 0 bases and J gave up 2 bases, with 8 bases separating them. CDR1 is LGHNA, CDR2 YNFKEQ, per germline. This CDR3 region has 16 residues. The CDR3 here is CASSQEKGTGANVLTF. CDR3 nucleotides: TGTGCCAGCAGCCAAGAAAAGGGAACTGGGGCCAACGTCCTGACTTTC.

The chain employs TRBV7-3 and TRBJ1-5; D remains unclear. CDR1 SGHTA and CDR2 FQGTGA come from the germline V gene. Trimming left V 4 bases short and J 2 bases short, with 12 bases between. The CDR3 loop spans 15 amino acids. The chain's CDR3 is CASSSRRVGNQPQHF. The CDR3 nucleotides are TGTGCCAGCAGCTCCCGGCGGGTGGGCAATCAGCCCCAGCATTTT.

This clone is classed as medium-sized. The chain is built from TRBV6-6 and TRBJ2-7, with 10 bases aligning to TRBD1. The germline CDR1 and CDR2 sequences are MNHNY and SVGAGI (reference sequence). The CDR3 runs to 16 residues. V shed 2 bases and J 5 bases; nucleotides not matched to a gene: 9. CDR3 nucleotides: TGTGCCAGCAGTTACCAAGGGACAGGGGTTTCGGACGAGCAGTACTTC. Its translation is CASSYQGTGVSDEQYF.

The chain joins TRBV27 to TRBJ1-1; TRBD1 is a possible D gene (5 bases). Trimming removed 5 bases at V and 1 base at J, with 23 bases between. The germline gives CDR1 MNHEY, CDR2 SMNVEV (reference sequence). This CDR3 is built from 18 residues. The CDR3 region is CASSPFSQGIGTNTEAFF. Here the CDR3 DNA reads TGTGCCAGCAGTCCATTTTCTCAGGGAATTGGGACGAACACTGAAGCTTTCTTT.

In its sample, this clone was seen a few times. The gene calls are TRBV19 and TRBJ1-1; D unresolved. The CDR3 consists of 14 residues. Trimming removed 5 bases from V and 1 base from J, with 11 bases in between. Germline V lookup: CDR1 LNHDA, CDR2 SQIVND (reference sequence). Here the CDR3 DNA reads TGTGCCAGTAGTCTACGGACGGGGAACACTGAAGCTTTCTTT. Residues: CASSLRTGNTEAFF.

The chain joins TRBV7-2 to TRBJ2-3; no definite D call. Germline CDR1 SGHTA, CDR2 FQGNSA. This CDR3 spans 13 amino acids. Trimming took off 1 base at V and 5 bases at J, with 7 bases between the two ends. CDR3: CASSLEVEDTQYF. The CDR3 DNA reads TGTGCCAGCAGCTTAGAGGTAGAAGATACGCAGTATTTT.

The V call is TRBV6-6, the J call TRBJ1-1, with D unresolved. The CDR3 is 13 residues long. V was pared by 6 bases and J by 1 base, with 9 bases between. Germline V CDR1 and CDR2: MNHNY, SVGAGI (reference sequence). The CDR3 sequence: CASSRRENTEAFF. CDR3 in DNA: TGTGCCAGCAGCCGCCGAGAGAACACTGAAGCTTTCTTT.